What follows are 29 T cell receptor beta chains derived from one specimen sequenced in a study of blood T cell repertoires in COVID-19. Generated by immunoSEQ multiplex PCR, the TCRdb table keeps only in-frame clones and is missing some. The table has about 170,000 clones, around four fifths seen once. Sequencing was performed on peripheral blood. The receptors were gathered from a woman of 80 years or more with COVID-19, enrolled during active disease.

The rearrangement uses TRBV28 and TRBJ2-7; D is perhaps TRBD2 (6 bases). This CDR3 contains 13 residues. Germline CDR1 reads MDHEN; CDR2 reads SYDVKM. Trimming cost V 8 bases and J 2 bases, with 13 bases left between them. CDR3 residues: CASGLTFPYEQYF. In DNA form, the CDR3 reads TGTGCCAGCGGACTAACCTTCCCCTACGAGCAGTACTTC.

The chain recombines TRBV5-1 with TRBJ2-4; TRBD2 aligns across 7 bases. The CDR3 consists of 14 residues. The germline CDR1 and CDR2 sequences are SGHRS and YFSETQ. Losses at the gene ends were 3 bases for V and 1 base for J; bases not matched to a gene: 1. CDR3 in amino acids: CASSWEGAKNIQYF. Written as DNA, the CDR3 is TGCGCCAGCAGCTGGGAGGGGGCCAAAAACATTCAGTACTTC.

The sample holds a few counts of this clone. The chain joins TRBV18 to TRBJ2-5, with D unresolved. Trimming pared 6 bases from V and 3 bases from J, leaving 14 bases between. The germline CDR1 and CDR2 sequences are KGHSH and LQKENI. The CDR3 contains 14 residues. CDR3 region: CASSQAAAEETQYF. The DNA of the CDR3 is TGTGCCAGCTCCCAGGCCGCAGCTGAAGAGACCCAGTACTTC. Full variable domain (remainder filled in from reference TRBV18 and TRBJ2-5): NAGVMQNPRHLVRRRGQEARLRCSPMKGHSHVYWYRQLPEEGLKFMVYLQKENIIDESGMPKERFSAEFPKEGPSILRIQQVVRGDSAAYFCASSQAAAEETQYFGPGTRLLVL.

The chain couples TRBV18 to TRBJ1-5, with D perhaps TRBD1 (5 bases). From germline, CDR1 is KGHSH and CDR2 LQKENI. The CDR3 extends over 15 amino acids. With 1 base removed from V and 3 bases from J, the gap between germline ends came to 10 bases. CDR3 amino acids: CASSPRQGFNQPQHF. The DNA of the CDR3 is TGTGCCAGCTCACCACGCCAGGGTTTCAATCAGCCCCAGCATTTT.

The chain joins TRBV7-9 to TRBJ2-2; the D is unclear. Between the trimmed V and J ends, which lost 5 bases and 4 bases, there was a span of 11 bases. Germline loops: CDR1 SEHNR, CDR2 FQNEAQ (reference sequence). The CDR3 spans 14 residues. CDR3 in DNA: TGTGCCAGCAGCCCTTTCCTGTTCACCGGGGAGCTGTTTTTT. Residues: CASSPFLFTGELFF. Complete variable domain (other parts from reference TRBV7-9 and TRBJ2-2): DTGVSQNPRHKITKRGQNVTFRCDPISEHNRLYWYRQTLGQGPEFLTYFQNEAQLEKSRLLSDRFSAERPKGSFSTLEIQRTEQGDSAMYLCASSPFLFTGELFFGEGSRLTVL.

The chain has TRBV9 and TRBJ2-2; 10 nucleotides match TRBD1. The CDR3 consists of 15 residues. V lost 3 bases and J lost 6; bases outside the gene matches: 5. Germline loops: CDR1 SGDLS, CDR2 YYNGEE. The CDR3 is CASSATGGSSGELFF. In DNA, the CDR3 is TGTGCCAGCAGCGCGACAGGGGGCAGCTCCGGGGAGCTGTTTTTT.

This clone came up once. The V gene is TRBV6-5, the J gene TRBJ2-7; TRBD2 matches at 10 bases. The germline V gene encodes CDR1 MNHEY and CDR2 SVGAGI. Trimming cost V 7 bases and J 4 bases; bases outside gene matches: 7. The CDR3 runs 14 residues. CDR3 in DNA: TGTGCCAGCACCCAAGCGGGGGGGCTTTACGAGCAGTACTTC. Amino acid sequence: CASTQAGGLYEQYF.

CDR3 nucleotide sequence: TGTGCCAGTAAACTCGGTTTAGAAACCGGGGAGCTGTTTTTT. It encodes CASKLGLETGELFF. The genes are TRBV19 and TRBJ2-2; no definite D call. The germline V gene encodes CDR1 LNHDA and CDR2 SQIVND (reference sequence). CDR3 length: 14 residues. The V and J ends lost 7 bases and 5 bases respectively, with 14 bases between them. The full variable domain, with the rest looked up from reference TRBV19 and TRBJ2-2, is DGGITQSPKYLFRKEGQNVTLSCEQNLNHDAMYWYRQDPGQGLRLIYYSQIVNDFQKGDIAEGYSVSREKKESFPLTVTSAQKNPTAFYLCASKLGLETGELFFGEGSRLTVL.

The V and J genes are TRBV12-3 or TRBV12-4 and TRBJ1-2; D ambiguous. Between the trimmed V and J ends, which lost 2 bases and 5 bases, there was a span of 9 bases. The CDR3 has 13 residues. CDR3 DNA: TGTGCCAGCAGTTTAAAAGCCCCATATGGCTACACCTTC. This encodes CASSLKAPYGYTF.

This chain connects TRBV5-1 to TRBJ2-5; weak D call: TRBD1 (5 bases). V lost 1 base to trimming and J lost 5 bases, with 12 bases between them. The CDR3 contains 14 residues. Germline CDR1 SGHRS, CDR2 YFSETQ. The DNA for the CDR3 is TGCGCCAGCAGCTTGTCGACAGCAGGGGAGACCCAGTACTTC. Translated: CASSLSTAGETQYF.

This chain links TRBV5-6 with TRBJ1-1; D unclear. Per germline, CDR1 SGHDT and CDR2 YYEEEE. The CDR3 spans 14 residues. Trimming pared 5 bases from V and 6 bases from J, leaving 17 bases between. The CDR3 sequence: CASSSKTPASEAFF. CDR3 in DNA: TGTGCCAGCAGTTCAAAGACTCCGGCATCTGAAGCTTTCTTT.

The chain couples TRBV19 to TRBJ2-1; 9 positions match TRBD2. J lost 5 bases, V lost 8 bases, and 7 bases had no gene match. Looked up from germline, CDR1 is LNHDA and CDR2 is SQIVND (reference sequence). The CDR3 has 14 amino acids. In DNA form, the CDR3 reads TGTGCCAGTGGGCGGGGGGGCCTAAACAATGAGCAGTTCTTC. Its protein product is CASGRGGLNNEQFF.

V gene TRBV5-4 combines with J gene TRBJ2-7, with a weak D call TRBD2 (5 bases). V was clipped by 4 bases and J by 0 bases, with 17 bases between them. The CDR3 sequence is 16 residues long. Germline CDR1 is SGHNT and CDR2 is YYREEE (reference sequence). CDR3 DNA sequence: TGTGCCAGCAGCCCAGACGGACTCCTGAGCTCCTACGAGCAGTACTTC. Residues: CASSPDGLLSSYEQYF.

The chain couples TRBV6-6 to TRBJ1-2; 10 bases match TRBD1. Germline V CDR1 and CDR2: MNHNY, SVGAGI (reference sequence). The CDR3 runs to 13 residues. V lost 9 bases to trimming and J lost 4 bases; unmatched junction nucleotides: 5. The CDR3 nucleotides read TGTGCCAGTAGTGGGGACAGGGGCTATGGCTACACCTTC. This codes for CASSGDRGYGYTF.

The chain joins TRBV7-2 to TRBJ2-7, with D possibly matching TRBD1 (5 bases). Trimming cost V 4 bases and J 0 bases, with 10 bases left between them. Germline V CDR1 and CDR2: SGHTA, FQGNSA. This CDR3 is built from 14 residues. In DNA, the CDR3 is TGTGCCAGCAGCTCTATGACAGCCTCCTACGAGCAGTACTTC. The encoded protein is CASSSMTASYEQYF. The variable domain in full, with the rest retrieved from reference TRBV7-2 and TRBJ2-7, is GAGVSQSPSNKVTEKGKDVELRCDPISGHTALYWYRQSLGQGLEFLIYFQGNSAPDKSGLPSDRFSAERTGGSVSTLTIQRTQQEDSAVYLCASSSMTASYEQYFGPGTRLTVT.

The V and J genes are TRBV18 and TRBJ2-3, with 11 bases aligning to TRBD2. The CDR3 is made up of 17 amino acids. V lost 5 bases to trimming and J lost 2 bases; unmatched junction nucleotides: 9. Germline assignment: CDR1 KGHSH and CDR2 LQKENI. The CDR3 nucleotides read TGTGCCAGCTCAAGCTCACTAGCGGGGGCCTTCACAGATACGCAGTATTTT. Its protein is CASSSSLAGAFTDTQYF.

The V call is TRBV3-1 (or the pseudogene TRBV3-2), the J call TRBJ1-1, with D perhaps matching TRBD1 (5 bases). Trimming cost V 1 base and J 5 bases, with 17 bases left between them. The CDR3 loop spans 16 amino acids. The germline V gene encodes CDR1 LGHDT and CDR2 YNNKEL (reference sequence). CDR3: CASSQVKGAAGTEAFF. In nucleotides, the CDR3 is TGTGCCAGCAGCCAAGTAAAAGGGGCAGCGGGGACTGAAGCTTTCTTT.

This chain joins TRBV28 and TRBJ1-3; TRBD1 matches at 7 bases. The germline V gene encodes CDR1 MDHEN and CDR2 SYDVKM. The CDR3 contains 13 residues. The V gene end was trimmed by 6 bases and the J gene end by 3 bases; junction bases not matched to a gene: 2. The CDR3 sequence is CASSWTGGNTIYF. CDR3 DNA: TGTGCCAGCAGCTGGACAGGTGGAAACACCATATATTTT.

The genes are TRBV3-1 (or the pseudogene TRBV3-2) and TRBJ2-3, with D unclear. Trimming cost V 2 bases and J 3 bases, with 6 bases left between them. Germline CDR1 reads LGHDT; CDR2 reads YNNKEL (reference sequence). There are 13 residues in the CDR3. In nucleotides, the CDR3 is TGTGCCAGCAGCCAAATCAGTACAGATACGCAGTATTTT. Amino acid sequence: CASSQISTDTQYF.

The CDR3 bases are TGTGCCAGCAGTTTCTATGGGAACACTGAAGCTTTCTTT. Residues: CASSFYGNTEAFF. The chain recombines TRBV12-3 or TRBV12-4 with TRBJ1-1, with D unclear. Trimming stripped 3 bases from V and 1 base from J, with 6 bases between. The CDR3 totals 13 residues.

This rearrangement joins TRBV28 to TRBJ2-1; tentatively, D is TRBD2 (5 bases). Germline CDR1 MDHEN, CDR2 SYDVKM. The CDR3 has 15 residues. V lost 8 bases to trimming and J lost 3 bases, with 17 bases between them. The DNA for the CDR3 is TGTGCCAGCGAATCCTCCGGGATGGTCTACAATGAGCAGTTCTTC. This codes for CASESSGMVYNEQFF. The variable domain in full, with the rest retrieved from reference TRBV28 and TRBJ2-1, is DVKVTQSSRYLVKRTGEKVFLECVQDMDHENMFWYRQDPGLGLRLIYFSYDVKMKEKGDIPEGYSVSREKKERFSLILESASTNQTSMYLCASESSGMVYNEQFFGPGTRLTVL.

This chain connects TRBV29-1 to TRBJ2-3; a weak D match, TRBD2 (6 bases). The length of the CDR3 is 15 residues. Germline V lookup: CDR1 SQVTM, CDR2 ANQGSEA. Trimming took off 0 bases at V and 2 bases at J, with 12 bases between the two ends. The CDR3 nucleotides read TGCAGCGTTGAAGATGTTGGCGGGGTCACAGATACGCAGTATTTT. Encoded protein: CSVEDVGGVTDTQYF.

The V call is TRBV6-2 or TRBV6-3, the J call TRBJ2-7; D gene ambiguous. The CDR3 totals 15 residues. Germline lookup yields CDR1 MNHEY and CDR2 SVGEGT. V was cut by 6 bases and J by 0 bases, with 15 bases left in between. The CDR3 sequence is CASSSILGVSYEQYF. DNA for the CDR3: TGTGCCAGCAGCTCCATATTAGGAGTCTCCTACGAGCAGTACTTC.

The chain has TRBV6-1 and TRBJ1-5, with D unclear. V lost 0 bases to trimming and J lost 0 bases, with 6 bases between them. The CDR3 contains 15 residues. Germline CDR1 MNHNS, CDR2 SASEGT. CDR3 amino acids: CASSEALPSNQPQHF. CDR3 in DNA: TGTGCCAGCAGTGAAGCGCTACCTAGCAATCAGCCCCAGCATTTT.

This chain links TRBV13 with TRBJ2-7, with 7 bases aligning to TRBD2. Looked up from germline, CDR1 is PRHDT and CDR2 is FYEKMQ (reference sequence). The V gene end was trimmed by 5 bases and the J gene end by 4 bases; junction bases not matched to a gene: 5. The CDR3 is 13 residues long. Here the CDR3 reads CASSLLGGYEQYF. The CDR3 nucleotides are TGTGCCAGCAGCCTATTGGGGGGGTACGAGCAGTACTTC. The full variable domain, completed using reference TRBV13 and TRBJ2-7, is AAGVIQSPRHLIKEKRETATLKCYPIPRHDTVYWYQQGPGQDPQFLISFYEKMQSDKGSIPDRFSAQQFSDYHSELNMSSLELGDSALYFCASSLLGGYEQYFGPGTRLTVT.

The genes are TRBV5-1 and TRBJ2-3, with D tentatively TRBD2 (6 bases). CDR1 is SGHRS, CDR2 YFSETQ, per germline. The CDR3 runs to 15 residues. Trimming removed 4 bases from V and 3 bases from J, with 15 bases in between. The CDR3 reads CASSEIPGETDTQYF. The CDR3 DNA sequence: TGCGCCAGCAGCGAGATTCCGGGGGAGACAGATACGCAGTATTTT.

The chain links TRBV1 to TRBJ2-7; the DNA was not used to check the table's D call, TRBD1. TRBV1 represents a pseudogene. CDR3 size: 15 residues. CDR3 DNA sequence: TGCACCAGCAACCCACCCCGCGACAGGGTCCACGAGCAGTACTTC. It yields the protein CTSNPPRDRVHEQYF.

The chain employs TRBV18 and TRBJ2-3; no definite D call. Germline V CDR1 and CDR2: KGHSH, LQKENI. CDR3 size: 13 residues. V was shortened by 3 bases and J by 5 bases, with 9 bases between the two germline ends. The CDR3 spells CASSPPSGDTQYF. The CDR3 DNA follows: TGTGCCAGCTCACCGCCGTCGGGAGATACGCAGTATTTT.

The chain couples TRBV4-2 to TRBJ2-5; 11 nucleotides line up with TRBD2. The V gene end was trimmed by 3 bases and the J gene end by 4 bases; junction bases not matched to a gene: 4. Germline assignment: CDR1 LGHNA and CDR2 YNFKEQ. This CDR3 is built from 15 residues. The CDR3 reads CASSQVGTSGETQYF. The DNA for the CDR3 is TGTGCCAGCAGCCAGGTCGGGACTAGCGGAGAGACCCAGTACTTC.